The next 32 T cell receptor beta chains were all read from a single sample in a study of blood T cell repertoires in COVID-19. Measured with immunoSEQ multiplex PCR; TCRdb has only the in-frame clones, and not every one. The table lists about 140,000 clones, 75% to 90% of them singletons, with 10% to 12% in the top ten. Sequenced material: PBMCs or T cells enriched from blood (not recorded which). The receptor set was obtained from a man aged 55 to 70 who had recovered from COVID-19.

This sequence joins TRBV11-2 and TRBJ2-3, with 14 positions matching TRBD2. V lost 3 bases, J lost 5 bases, and 4 bases stayed unmatched. Germline V CDR1 and CDR2: SGHAT, FQNNGV. The CDR3 length is 16 residues. CDR3 protein: CASSLGLAGVRDTQYF. CDR3 nucleotide sequence: TGTGCCAGCAGCTTGGGACTAGCGGGAGTAAGAGATACGCAGTATTTT.

This clone has a single count. The gene calls are TRBV11-2 and TRBJ2-6; weak D call: TRBD2 (5 bases). The CDR3 loop spans 17 amino acids. CDR1 is SGHAT, CDR2 FQNNGV, per germline. Trimming took 1 base from V and 1 from J, leaving 11 bases between them. The CDR3 here is CASSLVVGESGANVLTF. The CDR3 nucleotides are TGTGCCAGCAGCTTAGTAGTCGGGGAGTCTGGGGCCAACGTCCTGACTTTC.

The chain has TRBV6-2 or TRBV6-3 and TRBJ2-1, with D maybe TRBD1 (6 bases). The CDR3 sequence is 14 residues long. Germline-derived CDR1 and CDR2 are MNHEY and SVGEGT. Trimming removed 5 bases from V and 9 bases from J, with 17 bases in between. In DNA, the CDR3 is TGTGCCAGCAGTCAAAGTGGGGGCCGTGGTGAGCAGTTCTTC. It translates to CASSQSGGRGEQFF.

V and J are TRBV6-5 and TRBJ1-1; perhaps TRBD1 as D (5 bases). This CDR3 has 14 residues. Germline V gene data show CDR1 as MNHEY and CDR2 as SVGAGI. The V gene lost 7 bases and the J gene lost 0 bases, with 12 bases spanning the gap. The CDR3 protein is CASTFGGMNTEAFF. The CDR3, as DNA: TGTGCCAGCACCTTCGGGGGGATGAACACTGAAGCTTTCTTT.

The V gene is TRBV15, the J gene TRBJ1-4; 9 bases fit TRBD1. The CDR3 totals 17 residues. The V segment lost 0 bases and the J segment 7 bases; nucleotides outside the gene matches: 9. The germline gives CDR1 LNHNV, CDR2 YYDKDF (reference sequence). DNA for the CDR3: TGTGCCACCAGCAGAGAGATGATAGACAGGGGGAGTGAAAAACTGTTTTTT. It is translated as CATSREMIDRGSEKLFF.

The V and J genes are TRBV5-8 and TRBJ2-5; D is unresolved. The V gene lost 0 bases and the J gene lost 3 bases, with 6 bases spanning the gap. This CDR3 has 13 residues. The germline CDR1 and CDR2 sequences are SGHTS and YDEGEE. CDR3 DNA: TGTGCCAGCAGCTTGGTACTGGAAGAGACCCAGTACTTC. Residues: CASSLVLEETQYF.

This clone is a singleton in its sample. The rearrangement joins TRBV5-1 to TRBJ2-7; 7 positions match TRBD1. CDR3 length: 12 amino acids. Trimming cost V 4 bases and J 6 bases; bases outside gene matches: 4. Germline V gene sequence: CDR1 SGHRS, CDR2 YFSETQ. The CDR3 sequence: CASSEQGVEQYF. The DNA of the CDR3 is TGCGCCAGCAGCGAGCAGGGGGTCGAGCAGTACTTC.

This clone was seen a few times. The gene calls are TRBV19 and TRBJ1-2, with D possibly TRBD1 on 6 matching bases. V lost 7 bases and J 5 bases, leaving 14 bases between the germline ends. This CDR3 region has 13 residues. Germline CDR1 reads LNHDA; CDR2 reads SQIVND (reference sequence). The CDR3 loop reads CASTQGPSYGYTF. The DNA for the CDR3 is TGTGCCAGTACTCAGGGGCCTTCATATGGCTACACCTTC.

This chain links TRBV9 with TRBJ1-4, with D possibly matching TRBD1 (6 bases). Germline V gene lookup returns CDR1 SGDLS and CDR2 YYNGEE. Trimming removed 4 bases at V and 3 bases at J, with 10 bases between. This CDR3 contains 14 residues. The CDR3 DNA reads as TGTGCCAGCAGCATGGGGGCATCTAATGAAAAACTGTTTTTT. This translates into CASSMGASNEKLFF.

The DNA for the CDR3 is TGTGCCAGCAGCCTTTCCATGAACACTGAAGCTTTCTTT. Residues: CASSLSMNTEAFF. V usage is TRBV14 and J usage is TRBJ1-1; D remains unclear. Trimming pared 4 bases from V and 0 bases from J, leaving 6 bases between. This CDR3 comprises 13 residues. The germline V gene encodes CDR1 SGHDN and CDR2 FVKESK.

The chain employs TRBV5-6 and TRBJ1-3, with 7 bases that match TRBD1. The CDR3 length is 15 residues. The trim removed 3 bases at V and 0 bases at J, leaving 3 bases unmatched. Germline V gene data show CDR1 as SGHDT and CDR2 as YYEEEE. CDR3 loop: CASSSTGDSGNTIYF. The CDR3 DNA reads TGTGCCAGCAGCTCAACAGGGGACTCTGGAAACACCATATATTTT.

The V and J genes are TRBV24-1 and TRBJ1-4; D not resolved. The germline V gene encodes CDR1 KGHDR and CDR2 SFDVKD. V dropped 4 bases and J dropped 8 bases, with 16 bases sitting between them. CDR3 size: 15 residues. CDR3 bases: TGTGCCACCAGTGACCCCTTCGGGGAGGGAGAAAAACTGTTTTTT. Protein product: CATSDPFGEGEKLFF.

This rearrangement joins TRBV5-4 to TRBJ2-7; D not resolved. The V end was cut by 1 base, the J end by 6 bases, with 14 bases between. Germline CDR1 and CDR2: SGHNT and YYREEE (reference sequence). The CDR3 is 14 amino acids. The CDR3 loop is CASSLRPEAPEQYF. DNA for the CDR3: TGTGCCAGCAGCTTGAGACCAGAGGCACCCGAGCAGTACTTC.

The chain joins TRBV11-2 to TRBJ1-1; D unclear. V was cut by 5 bases and J by 2 bases, with 24 bases left in between. The CDR3 has 18 amino acids. Germline assignment: CDR1 SGHAT and CDR2 FQNNGV. CDR3 coding DNA: TGTGCCAGCAGCCCCTCCCTTCAACAGAGGCGGGGAAACACTGAAGCTTTCTTT. Its protein product is CASSPSLQQRRGNTEAFF.

The chain has TRBV5-8 and TRBJ1-1; weak D call: TRBD1 (6 bases). The CDR3 length is 15 residues. V gave up 0 bases and J gave up 1 base, with 10 bases separating them. From germline, CDR1 is SGHTS and CDR2 YDEGEE. CDR3 in amino acids: CASSLGPDRNTEAFF. CDR3 nucleotide sequence: TGTGCCAGCAGCTTGGGTCCGGACAGGAACACTGAAGCTTTCTTT.

This clone was counted only a few times. The J gene is TRBJ1-1, the V gene TRBV11-2, with no clear D. With 4 bases removed from V and 6 bases from J, the gap between germline ends came to 18 bases. Germline values: CDR1 SGHAT, CDR2 FQNNGV. CDR3 size: 15 residues. CDR3 amino acids: CASSSPSWGGPEAFF. The CDR3 coding sequence is TGTGCCAGCAGCTCCCCAAGCTGGGGAGGCCCTGAAGCTTTCTTT.

Points on this clone: The same CDR3 is also encoded by other DNA sequences in this sample. V gene TRBV27 combines with J gene TRBJ2-2; 9 bases match TRBD1. The germline gives CDR1 MNHEY, CDR2 SMNVEV (reference sequence). The CDR3 runs 16 residues. The V and J ends lost 4 bases and 3 bases, in that order; junction bases with no gene match: 6. Written as DNA, the CDR3 is TGTGCCAGCAGTTGGGCGGGACAGGGTTACACCGGGGAGCTGTTTTTT. Its translation is CASSWAGQGYTGELFF.

The chain joins TRBV29-1 to TRBJ1-1; D ambiguous. Deletions cut 2 bases from V and 8 bases from J, with 9 bases between. CDR3 length: 11 amino acids. The V gene's germline CDR1 is SQVTM and CDR2 ANQGSEA. The CDR3, as DNA: TGCAGCGTTGAACTGGAGTTGGAAGCTTTCTTT. Translating gives CSVELELEAFF.

This chain uses TRBV5-1 with TRBJ2-2, with 9 bases lining up with TRBD2. CDR1 and CDR2 (germline): SGHRS, YFSETQ. The CDR3 is 15 residues long. The J segment lost 5 bases and the V segment lost 6 bases, leaving 8 bases of the junction unmatched. As DNA, the CDR3 is TGCGCCAGCACCCTGGCTAGCGGGGCTACCGGGGAGCTGTTTTTT. The encoded protein is CASTLASGATGELFF.

About this clone itself: The junction departs from the called germline gene at one end, perhaps through a read error. The chain combines TRBV7-7 with TRBJ2-1; 14 bases are shared with TRBD2. The germline V gene has CDR1 SSHAT and CDR2 FNYEAQ (reference sequence). The CDR3 is 15 residues long. The CDR3 nucleotides are TGTGCTAGCAGCTTAGGGACTAGCGGGAGCAATGAGCAGTTCTTC. This codes for CASSLGTSGSNEQFF.

The chain has TRBV6-5 and TRBJ2-2; D unclear. With 4 bases removed from V and 2 bases from J, the gap between germline ends came to 11 bases. Per the germline V gene, CDR1 is MNHEY and CDR2 is SVGAGI. The CDR3 extends over 15 amino acids. The CDR3 loop is CASSLHHRNTGELFF. CDR3 DNA sequence: TGTGCCAGCAGTTTACACCACCGAAACACCGGGGAGCTGTTTTTT.

The V gene is TRBV29-1, the J gene TRBJ2-7; TRBD1 is a possible D gene (7 bases). Trimming cost V 3 bases and J 7 bases, with 13 bases left between them. CDR3 length: 12 amino acids. Germline V CDR1 and CDR2: SQVTM, ANQGSEA. CDR3 DNA: TGCAGCGTTGATGAGGGGGCGGGGGAGCAGTACTTC. Translation gives CSVDEGAGEQYF.

This chain connects TRBV4-1 to TRBJ1-5, with D possibly being TRBD1 (6 bases). CDR3 length: 16 amino acids. Germline CDR1 and CDR2: MGHRA and YSYEKL. The V and J ends lost 0 bases and 6 bases respectively, with 15 bases between them. The CDR3 region has the DNA TGCGCCAGCAGCCAAGATTCAGGGGAGTGGGGTCAGCCCCAGCATTTT. It encodes CASSQDSGEWGQPQHF.

A few counts support this clone. This chain links TRBV28 with TRBJ1-4, with TRBD1 matching over 8 bases. The CDR3 loop spans 15 amino acids. V lost 6 bases to trimming and J lost 7 bases; unmatched junction nucleotides: 10. Per the germline V gene, CDR1 is MDHEN and CDR2 is SYDVKM. CDR3 nucleotide sequence: TGTGCCAGCAGCCCGGCCGGACAGGGTTTTGAAAAACTGTTTTTT. Translating it yields CASSPAGQGFEKLFF.

The J gene is TRBJ1-2, the V gene TRBV30; D is uncertain. V gave up 3 bases and J gave up 0 bases, with 14 bases separating them. There are 15 residues in the CDR3. The V gene's germline CDR1 is GTSNPN and CDR2 SVGIG (reference sequence). The CDR3 loop reads CAWRPDYSTNYGYTF. CDR3 nucleotide sequence: TGTGCCTGGAGACCCGACTACAGTACTAACTATGGCTACACCTTC.

V usage is TRBV19 and J usage is TRBJ2-3; TRBD1 aligns across 8 bases. CDR3 length: 16 amino acids. The germline V gene encodes CDR1 LNHDA and CDR2 SQIVND (reference sequence). The trim removed 3 bases at V and 0 bases at J, leaving 5 bases unmatched. The chain's CDR3 is CASSIVRGRSTDTQYF. CDR3 bases: TGTGCCAGTAGTATTGTCAGGGGGCGCAGCACAGATACGCAGTATTTT.

V and J are TRBV19 and TRBJ1-6, with D possibly TRBD1 on 5 matching bases. Per the germline V gene, CDR1 is LNHDA and CDR2 is SQIVND (reference sequence). CDR3 length: 14 residues. V lost 7 bases and J 7 bases, leaving 14 bases between the germline ends. CDR3 amino acids: CASTAAGSNSPLHF. The CDR3 DNA is TGTGCCAGTACTGCAGCAGGGTCAAATTCACCCCTCCACTTT.

J is TRBJ2-7 and V is TRBV9, with TRBD2 identical over 8 bases. The germline V gene encodes CDR1 SGDLS and CDR2 YYNGEE. The V segment lost 3 bases and the J segment 1 base; nucleotides outside the gene matches: 6. The CDR3 has 15 residues. In DNA form, the CDR3 reads TGTGCCAGCAGCGGAAAAGCGGGAGAGTCCTACGAGCAGTACTTC. It translates to CASSGKAGESYEQYF.

This chain joins TRBV29-1 and TRBJ1-2; D is possibly TRBD1 (5 bases). The V end lost 4 bases, the J end lost 4 bases, and 10 bases lay between the germline ends. Per germline, CDR1 SQVTM and CDR2 ANQGSEA. CDR3 size: 12 residues. In DNA, the CDR3 is TGCAGCGTTGGCGACAGCCCCTATGGCTACACCTTC. This encodes CSVGDSPYGYTF.

The genes are TRBV20-1 and TRBJ2-1; TRBD2 might be the D (5 bases). CDR3 length: 13 amino acids. Germline assignment: CDR1 DFQATT and CDR2 SNEGSKA (reference sequence). Trimming pared 6 bases from V and 2 bases from J, leaving 11 bases between. CDR3 residues: CSASSDPYNEQFF. CDR3 DNA sequence: TGCAGTGCGAGTAGCGACCCCTACAATGAGCAGTTCTTC.

The chain links TRBV20-1 to TRBJ2-5, with D hard to call. The V and J ends lost 4 bases and 4 bases respectively, with 7 bases between them. The CDR3 is 11 residues long. The germline V gene encodes CDR1 DFQATT and CDR2 SNEGSKA (reference sequence). The CDR3 reads CSATRRETQYF. The CDR3 DNA is TGCAGTGCTACTAGACGAGAGACCCAGTACTTC.

The rearrangement joins TRBV19 to TRBJ1-2, with 8 nucleotides matching TRBD1. Germline lookup yields CDR1 LNHDA and CDR2 SQIVND (reference sequence). Trimming cost V 7 bases and J 2 bases; bases outside gene matches: 9. The CDR3 spans 15 residues. CDR3 nucleotide sequence: TGTGCCAGTACCACTCCAGGGGGCGCGAACTATGGCTACACCTTC. It specifies CASTTPGGANYGYTF. Full variable domain (outside the CDR3, taken from reference TRBV19 and TRBJ1-2): DGGITQSPKYLFRKEGQNVTLSCEQNLNHDAMYWYRQDPGQGLRLIYYSQIVNDFQKGDIAEGYSVSREKKESFPLTVTSAQKNPTAFYLCASTTPGGANYGYTFGSGTRLTVV.